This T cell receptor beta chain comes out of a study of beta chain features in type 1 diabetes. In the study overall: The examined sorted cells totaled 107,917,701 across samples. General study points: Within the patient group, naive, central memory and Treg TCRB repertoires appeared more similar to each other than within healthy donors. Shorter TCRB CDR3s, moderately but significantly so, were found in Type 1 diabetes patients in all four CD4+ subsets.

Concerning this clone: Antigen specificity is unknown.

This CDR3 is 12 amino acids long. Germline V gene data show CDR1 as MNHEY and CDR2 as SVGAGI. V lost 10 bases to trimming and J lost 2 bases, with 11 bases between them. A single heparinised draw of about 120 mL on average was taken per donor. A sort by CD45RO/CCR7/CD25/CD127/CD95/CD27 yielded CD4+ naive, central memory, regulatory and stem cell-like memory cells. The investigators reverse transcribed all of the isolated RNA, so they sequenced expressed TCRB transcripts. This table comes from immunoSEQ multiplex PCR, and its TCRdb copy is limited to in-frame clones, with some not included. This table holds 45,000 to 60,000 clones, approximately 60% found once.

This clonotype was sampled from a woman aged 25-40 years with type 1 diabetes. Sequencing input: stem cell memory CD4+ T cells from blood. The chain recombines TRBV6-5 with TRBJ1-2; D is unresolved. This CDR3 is CATKTGNYGYTF. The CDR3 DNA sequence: TGTGCCACCAAGACGGGGAACTATGGCTACACCTTC.